These T cell receptor beta chains were read from a single sample in a study of shared clonotypes between healthy human individuals. Only in-frame clones appear in the TCRdb table, and some are missing; sequencing was by immunoSEQ multiplex PCR. This sample carries under 750,000 clones, 72% of them seen once, and the ten largest clones take 1.8%. The specimen was memory CD4+ T cells sorted from blood. The receptors originated from a young woman in good health. Each CDR3 is given with its conserved first and last residue. The D gene is left open where the match is weak. Where a row states a size, it is once, few, many or the class of an expanded clone; other rows omit it.

v_call	j_call	clone_size	d_call	cdr3_nt	cdr3_aa
TRBV11-2	TRBJ2-7	.	TRBD2	TGTGCCAGCAGCACGATCTCCGGGACTAGGCTCTACGAGCAGTACTTC	CASSTISGTRLYEQYF
TRBV6-1	TRBJ2-7	.	TRBD2	TGTGCCAGCAGGGGACTAGCGGGAGATCACGAGCAGTACTTC	CASRGLAGDHEQYF
TRBV19	TRBJ2-5	.	.	TGTGCCAGTAGTGAGGGGCGGACCCAGTACTTC	CASSEGRTQYF
TRBV7-6	TRBJ2-7	.	TRBD1	TGTGCCAGCAGCGCCGGACAGGGGGGTCCGGGGGAGCAGTACTTC	CASSAGQGGPGEQYF
TRBV4-2	TRBJ1-1	.	.	TGTGCCAGCACCCGAGCCTGGACCCCCACTGAAGCTTTCTTT	CASTRAWTPTEAFF
TRBV27	TRBJ2-5	.	.	TGTGCCAGCAGTTTACACAACCAAGAGACCCAGTACTTC	CASSLHNQETQYF
TRBV11-3	TRBJ2-3	.	.	TGTGCCAGCAGCTTAAGTGACACAGATACGCAGTATTTT	CASSLSDTDTQYF
TRBV2	TRBJ2-1	.	TRBD1	TGTGCCAGCAGGGGACAGGGAAATCCCAATGAGCAGTTCTTC	CASRGQGNPNEQFF
TRBV28	TRBJ2-1	.	.	TGTGCCAGTGTTGGGTGGGATGAGCAGTTCTTC	CASVGWDEQFF
TRBV5-1	TRBJ2-1	once	TRBD2	TGCGCCACTAGTACCGGGACTAGCGGCAATGAGCAGTTCTTC	CATSTGTSGNEQFF
TRBV28	TRBJ2-7	.	.	TGTGCCAGCAGTTCGAGTAAGCAGGAGCAGTACTTC	CASSSSKQEQYF
TRBV29-1	TRBJ1-2	few	.	TGCAGCGTTGCGGACAGTAACTATGGCTACACCTTC	CSVADSNYGYTF
TRBV11-1	TRBJ2-5	.	TRBD1	TGTGCCAGCAGCAGACAGGGGGGGAATCAAGAGACCCAGTACTTC	CASSRQGGNQETQYF
TRBV7-8	TRBJ2-7	.	TRBD2	TGTGCCAGCAGTCTGAAGCGGGAGAGGGTAAGCGAGCAGTACTTC	CASSLKRERVSEQYF
TRBV7-2	TRBJ1-1	.	TRBD1	TGTGCCAGCAGCACCCGGACAGGGGGCACTGAAGCTTTCTTT	CASSTRTGGTEAFF
TRBV28	TRBJ1-4	.	.	TGTGCCAGCAGTTTACGAGACGTCTGGAATGAAAAACTGTTTTTT	CASSLRDVWNEKLFF
TRBV18	TRBJ2-2	once	.	TGTGCCAGCTCACCAAATCGCGAGGGCGCGGGGCTGTTTTTT	CASSPNREGAGLFF
TRBV9	TRBJ2-1	.	TRBD2	TGTGCCAGCAGCCTTACTAGCGGGAGCTTGGATGAGCAGTTCTTC	CASSLTSGSLDEQFF
TRBV6-4	TRBJ2-2	.	TRBD2	TGTGCCAGCAGTTACGCGGGAGGCGCGATCGGGGAGCTGTTTTTT	CASSYAGGAIGELFF
TRBV10-1	TRBJ2-3	.	.	TGCGCCAGCAGTGAGCTTAGCACAGATACGCAGTATTTT	CASSELSTDTQYF
TRBV25-1	TRBJ2-5	few	.	TGTGCCAGCAGTGATGCGGGCAGGGGACAGACCCAGTACTTC	CASSDAGRGQTQYF
TRBV11-2	TRBJ2-1	.	.	TGTGCCAGCAGCCCTACAGGTTACAATGAGCAGTTCTTC	CASSPTGYNEQFF
TRBV30	TRBJ2-1	few	.	TGTGCCTGGAGAGGTGGAGGGGGCTTTCGGTACAATGAGCAGTTCTTC	CAWRGGGGFRYNEQFF
TRBV19	TRBJ1-2	.	.	TGTGCCAGTAGTAGAAACAGTTACTATGGCTACACCTTC	CASSRNSYYGYTF
TRBV7-7	TRBJ2-7	.	TRBD2	TGTGCCAGCAGTTCCGACGGGGGGACCGAGCAGTACTTC	CASSSDGGTEQYF
TRBV28	TRBJ2-1	.	TRBD2	TGTGCCAGCAGCCCTAGCGGGAGGGCCTATGAGCAGTTCTTC	CASSPSGRAYEQFF
TRBV7-3	TRBJ1-6	.	.	TGTGCCAGCAGCTGGGGGCTCTCCTATAATTCACCCCTCCACTTT	CASSWGLSYNSPLHF
TRBV11-2	TRBJ2-5	.	TRBD1	TGTGCCAGCAGCTTAGTATTATACAGGGGTCAAGAGACCCAGTACTTC	CASSLVLYRGQETQYF
TRBV6-4	TRBJ2-1	.	TRBD1	TGTGCCAGCAGTGACACAGGGGGCGCATTTAACGAGCAGTTCTTC	CASSDTGGAFNEQFF
TRBV18	TRBJ2-5	.	.	TGTGCCAGCTCACCAACAGCCGACCACAGAGAGACCCAGTACTTC	CASSPTADHRETQYF
TRBV2	TRBJ2-7	.	TRBD1	TGTGCCAGCAGTACCCCCGGGACAGGGGTTTGGGAGCAGTACTTC	CASSTPGTGVWEQYF
TRBV6-1	TRBJ2-7	few	TRBD2	TGTGCCAGCAGTGGGGGGACTAGCGGGAGAGGCTACGAGCAGTACTTC	CASSGGTSGRGYEQYF
TRBV18	TRBJ1-2	.	.	TGTGCCAGCTCACCGGCATTCGATGGCTACACCTTC	CASSPAFDGYTF
TRBV5-1	TRBJ2-1	many	.	TGCGCCAGCAGCCCTGACAGTTCTCTTTACAATGAGCAGTTCTTC	CASSPDSSLYNEQFF
TRBV5-1	TRBJ1-4	few	.	TGCGCCAGCAGCTTGCAGGGGCTGAATGAAAAACTGTTTTTT	CASSLQGLNEKLFF
TRBV28	TRBJ1-2	few	.	TGTGCCAGCAGTAGACATAACTATGGCTACACCTTC	CASSRHNYGYTF
TRBV7-2	TRBJ1-2	.	TRBD1	TGTGCCAGCAGCTTAGATTCACAGGGGTTAGGTGGCTACACCTTC	CASSLDSQGLGGYTF
TRBV11-2	TRBJ2-1	.	TRBD2	TGTGCCAGCAGCTTAGTCCTTCGGACTAGCGGCTACAATGAGCAGTTCTTC	CASSLVLRTSGYNEQFF
TRBV4-1	TRBJ1-3	.	.	TGCGCCAGCAGCCAAGCAAGTATAGGGGCAAATCGAAACACCATATATTTT	CASSQASIGANRNTIYF
TRBV19	TRBJ1-4	few	.	TGTGCCAGTAGGCCGGATTGGACAAACTATGAAAAACTGTTTTTT	CASRPDWTNYEKLFF
TRBV19	TRBJ2-1	.	.	TGTGCCAGTAGTCCCTCGGTGGGGGGAGGAGCCTACAATGAGCAGTTCTTC	CASSPSVGGGAYNEQFF